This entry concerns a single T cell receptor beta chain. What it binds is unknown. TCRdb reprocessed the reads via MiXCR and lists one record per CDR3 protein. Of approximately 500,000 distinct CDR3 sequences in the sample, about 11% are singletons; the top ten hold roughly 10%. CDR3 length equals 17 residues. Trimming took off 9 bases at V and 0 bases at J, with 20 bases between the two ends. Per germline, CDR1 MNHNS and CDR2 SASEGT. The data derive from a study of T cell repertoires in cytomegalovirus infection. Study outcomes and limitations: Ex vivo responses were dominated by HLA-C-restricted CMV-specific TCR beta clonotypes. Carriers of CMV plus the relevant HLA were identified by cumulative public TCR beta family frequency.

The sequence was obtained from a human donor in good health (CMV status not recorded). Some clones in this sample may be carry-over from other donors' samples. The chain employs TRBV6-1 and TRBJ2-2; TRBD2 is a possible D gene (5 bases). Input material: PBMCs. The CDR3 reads CASKRTAALTNTGELFF. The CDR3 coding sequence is TGTGCCAGTAAAAGAACAGCGGCACTAACGAACACCGGGGAGCTGTTTTTT.